Listed below are T cell receptor beta chains from one sample, sequenced in a study of cytomegalovirus exposure and HLA in healthy donors. Assay: immunoSEQ multiplex PCR; the TCRdb copy retains only in-frame clones and omits some. With fewer than 110,000 clones in the sample, the ten largest clones hold roughly 3.5%. Specimen: PBMCs. The receptors originated from a man aged 35 to 55 in good health and CMV-seronegative. Both conserved end residues are part of each CDR3. The order of the fields is CDR3 protein, CDR3 DNA, D gene, V gene, J gene. The D gene is left open where the match is weak.

CDR3aa: CASSQDLFGLAGNYEQYF; CDR3nt: TGCGCCAGCAGCCAAGATCTATTCGGACTAGCGGGGAACTACGAGCAGTACTTC; d_gene: TRBD2; v_gene: TRBV4-3; j_gene: TRBJ2-7
CDR3aa: CASSQGVGADEKLFF; CDR3nt: TGTGCCAGCAGCCAAGGTGTGGGGGCGGATGAAAAACTGTTTTTT; d_gene: -; v_gene: TRBV4-2; j_gene: TRBJ1-4
CDR3aa: CASSSPTGLAGAGELFF; CDR3nt: TGTGCCAGCAGCTCACCGACTGGACTAGCGGGAGCCGGGGAGCTGTTTTTT; d_gene: TRBD2; v_gene: TRBV7-8; j_gene: TRBJ2-2
CDR3aa: CASSETSGTYEQYF; CDR3nt: TGCGCCAGCAGCGAGACTAGCGGCACCTACGAGCAGTACTTC; d_gene: TRBD2; v_gene: TRBV5-1; j_gene: TRBJ2-7
CDR3aa: CASRLRGTGANVLTF; CDR3nt: TGTGCCAGTAGGCTCAGGGGGACTGGGGCCAACGTCCTGACTTTC; d_gene: TRBD1; v_gene: TRBV19; j_gene: TRBJ2-6
CDR3aa: CASSLASPGSSTQYF; CDR3nt: TGCGCCAGCAGCTTGGCTTCGCCAGGGTCTAGTACGCAGTATTTT; d_gene: -; v_gene: TRBV5-1; j_gene: TRBJ2-3
CDR3aa: CASSKRGGTYNEQFF; CDR3nt: TGTGCCAGTTCTAAGCGGGGGGGAACATACAATGAGCAGTTCTTC; d_gene: TRBD2; v_gene: TRBV19; j_gene: TRBJ2-1
CDR3aa: CSVNVGGGYTF; CDR3nt: TGCAGCGTTAATGTTGGGGGCGGCTACACCTTC; d_gene: -; v_gene: TRBV29-1; j_gene: TRBJ1-2
CDR3aa: CASRGLRNTGELFF; CDR3nt: TGCGCTTCAAGGGGCTTGAGAAACACCGGGGAGCTGTTTTTT; d_gene: -; v_gene: TRBV5-1; j_gene: TRBJ2-2
CDR3aa: CATRYQSYEQYF; CDR3nt: TGTGCCACCAGATATCAGTCCTACGAGCAGTACTTC; d_gene: -; v_gene: TRBV2; j_gene: TRBJ2-7
CDR3aa: CAISTNQNYGYTF; CDR3nt: TGTGCCATCAGTACGAATCAGAACTATGGCTACACCTTC; d_gene: -; v_gene: TRBV10-3; j_gene: TRBJ1-2
CDR3aa: CSAPHDNHVGYTF; CDR3nt: TGCAGCGCCCCCCACGACAATCATGTGGGCTACACCTTC; d_gene: -; v_gene: TRBV29-1; j_gene: TRBJ1-2
CDR3aa: CASSSVRGNTEAFF; CDR3nt: TGTGCCAGCAGTTCTGTCAGGGGGAACACTGAAGCTTTCTTT; d_gene: -; v_gene: TRBV27; j_gene: TRBJ1-1
CDR3aa: CASSLGAGGRTDTQYF; CDR3nt: TGTGCCAGCAGCCTTGGGGCGGGGGGTCGCACAGATACGCAGTATTTT; d_gene: TRBD2; v_gene: TRBV11-2; j_gene: TRBJ2-3
CDR3aa: CASSAGSYNEQFF; CDR3nt: TGTGCCAGCAGTGCGGGCTCCTACAATGAGCAGTTCTTC; d_gene: -; v_gene: TRBV27; j_gene: TRBJ2-1
CDR3aa: CSVRTGANTEAFF; CDR3nt: TGCAGCGTACGGACAGGGGCGAACACTGAAGCTTTCTTT; d_gene: TRBD1; v_gene: TRBV29-1; j_gene: TRBJ1-1
CDR3aa: CASRTGLSPLHF; CDR3nt: TGTGCCAGCAGGACAGGGTTATCACCCCTCCACTTT; d_gene: TRBD1; v_gene: TRBV28; j_gene: TRBJ1-6
CDR3aa: CASRPIAGTGTDTQYF; CDR3nt: TGCGCCAGCAGACCTATCGCCGGGACAGGGACCGATACGCAGTATTTT; d_gene: TRBD1; v_gene: TRBV4-1; j_gene: TRBJ2-3
CDR3aa: CAVAGGPHTDTQYF; CDR3nt: TGTGCCGTGGCGGGGGGGCCACACACAGATACGCAGTATTTT; d_gene: -; v_gene: TRBV21-1; j_gene: TRBJ2-3
CDR3aa: CASSLEQDYNEQFF; CDR3nt: TGCGCCAGCAGCTTGGAACAGGACTACAATGAGCAGTTCTTC; d_gene: -; v_gene: TRBV5-1; j_gene: TRBJ2-1
CDR3aa: CASRVAPTTGAETQYF; CDR3nt: TGTGCCAGCAGAGTCGCCCCCACGACAGGGGCCGAGACCCAGTACTTC; d_gene: TRBD1; v_gene: TRBV28; j_gene: TRBJ2-5
CDR3aa: CSVTGTSAWETQYF; CDR3nt: TGCAGCGTAACCGGGACTAGCGCATGGGAGACCCAGTACTTC; d_gene: TRBD2; v_gene: TRBV29-1; j_gene: TRBJ2-5
CDR3aa: CASSVGTGAYEQYF; CDR3nt: TGTGCCAGCAGTGTGGGGACAGGTGCCTACGAGCAGTACTTC; d_gene: TRBD1; v_gene: TRBV27; j_gene: TRBJ2-7
CDR3aa: CASSVGGGTIGNTIYF; CDR3nt: TGTGCCAGCAGCGTAGGGGGAGGAACTATTGGAAACACCATATATTTT; d_gene: -; v_gene: TRBV9; j_gene: TRBJ1-3
CDR3aa: CASSEALVDEQFF; CDR3nt: TGTGCCAGCAGTGAGGCCCTAGTTGATGAGCAGTTCTTC; d_gene: -; v_gene: TRBV2; j_gene: TRBJ2-1
CDR3aa: CASSLSRAEQYF; CDR3nt: TGTGCCAGCAGCTTATCCAGGGCCGAGCAGTACTTC; d_gene: -; v_gene: TRBV7-2; j_gene: TRBJ2-7
CDR3aa: CASSFTAMLAKNIQYF; CDR3nt: TGTGCCAGCAGTTTCACAGCCATGCTAGCCAAAAACATTCAGTACTTC; d_gene: -; v_gene: TRBV27; j_gene: TRBJ2-4
CDR3aa: CASSLGATGYNEQFF; CDR3nt: TGCGCCAGCAGCTTGGGGGCGACAGGGTACAATGAGCAGTTCTTC; d_gene: TRBD1; v_gene: TRBV5-1; j_gene: TRBJ2-1
CDR3aa: CASSIFLPGLKGTDTQYF; CDR3nt: TGTGCCAGTAGCATTTTTCTCCCGGGACTAAAAGGCACAGATACGCAGTATTTT; d_gene: TRBD2; v_gene: TRBV19; j_gene: TRBJ2-3
CDR3aa: CAWSRGHDGYTF; CDR3nt: TGTGCCTGGAGTCGTGGGCACGATGGCTACACCTTC; d_gene: -; v_gene: TRBV30; j_gene: TRBJ1-2
CDR3aa: CASSRGLTNEQFF; CDR3nt: TGTGCCAGCAGCCGGGGACTAACCAATGAGCAGTTCTTC; d_gene: TRBD2; v_gene: TRBV7-9; j_gene: TRBJ2-1
CDR3aa: CASSPATDPADTQYF; CDR3nt: TGCGCCAGCAGCCCAGCGACCGATCCGGCAGATACGCAGTATTTT; d_gene: -; v_gene: TRBV5-1; j_gene: TRBJ2-3
CDR3aa: CASSQIRSGNTIYF; CDR3nt: TGTGCCAGCAGCCAAATCAGGTCTGGAAACACCATATATTTT; d_gene: -; v_gene: TRBV5-6; j_gene: TRBJ1-3
CDR3aa: CASSLTGNSGNTIYF; CDR3nt: TGTGCCAGCAGCTTGACAGGGAACTCTGGAAACACCATATATTTT; d_gene: TRBD1; v_gene: TRBV9; j_gene: TRBJ1-3